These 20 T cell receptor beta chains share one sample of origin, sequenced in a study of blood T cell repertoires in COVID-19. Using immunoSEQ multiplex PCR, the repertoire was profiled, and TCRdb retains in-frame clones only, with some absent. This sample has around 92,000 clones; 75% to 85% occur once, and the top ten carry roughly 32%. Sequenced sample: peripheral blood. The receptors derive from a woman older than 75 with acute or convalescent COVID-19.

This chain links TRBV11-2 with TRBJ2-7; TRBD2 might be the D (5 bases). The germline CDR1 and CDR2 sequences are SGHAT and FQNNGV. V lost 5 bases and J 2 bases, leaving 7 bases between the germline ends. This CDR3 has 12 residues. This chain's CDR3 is CASSPGAYEQYF. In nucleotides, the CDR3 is TGTGCCAGCAGCCCCGGGGCCTACGAGCAGTACTTC.

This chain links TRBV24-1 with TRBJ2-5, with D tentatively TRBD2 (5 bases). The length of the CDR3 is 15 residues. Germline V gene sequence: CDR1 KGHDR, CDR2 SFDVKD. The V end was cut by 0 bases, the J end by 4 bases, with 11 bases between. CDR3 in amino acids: CATSDLGEGLETQYF. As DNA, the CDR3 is TGTGCCACCAGTGATTTGGGTGAGGGATTAGAGACCCAGTACTTC.

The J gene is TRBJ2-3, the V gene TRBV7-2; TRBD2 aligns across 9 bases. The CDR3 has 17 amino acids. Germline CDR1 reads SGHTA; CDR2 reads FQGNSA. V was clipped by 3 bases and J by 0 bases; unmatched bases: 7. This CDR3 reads CASSFYRTSDSTDTQYF. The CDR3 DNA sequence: TGTGCCAGCAGCTTCTATCGGACTAGCGATAGCACAGATACGCAGTATTTT.

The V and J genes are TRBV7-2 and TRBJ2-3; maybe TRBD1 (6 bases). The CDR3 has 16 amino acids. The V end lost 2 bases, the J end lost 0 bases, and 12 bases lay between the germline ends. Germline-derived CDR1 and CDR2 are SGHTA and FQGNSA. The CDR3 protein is CASSLMGAASTDTQYF. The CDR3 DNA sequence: TGTGCCAGCAGCTTAATGGGGGCGGCTAGCACAGATACGCAGTATTTT.

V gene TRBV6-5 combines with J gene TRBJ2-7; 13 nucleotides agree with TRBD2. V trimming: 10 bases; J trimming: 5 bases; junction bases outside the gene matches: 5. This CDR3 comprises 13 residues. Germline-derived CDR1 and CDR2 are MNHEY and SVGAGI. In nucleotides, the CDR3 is TGTGCCACCCGGACTAGCGGGAGTAACGAGCAGTACTTC. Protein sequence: CATRTSGSNEQYF.

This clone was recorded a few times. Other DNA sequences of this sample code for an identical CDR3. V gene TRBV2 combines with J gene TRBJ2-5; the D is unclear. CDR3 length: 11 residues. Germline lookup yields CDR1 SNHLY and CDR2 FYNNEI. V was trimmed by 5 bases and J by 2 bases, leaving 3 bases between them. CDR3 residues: CASSPQETQYF. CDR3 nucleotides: TGTGCCAGCAGTCCACAAGAGACCCAGTACTTC.

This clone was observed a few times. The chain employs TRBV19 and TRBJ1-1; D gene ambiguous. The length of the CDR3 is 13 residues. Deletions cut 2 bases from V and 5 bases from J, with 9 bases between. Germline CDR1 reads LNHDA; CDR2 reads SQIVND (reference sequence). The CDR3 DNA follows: TGTGCCAGTAGTATACAGCGATTAACTGAAGCTTTCTTT. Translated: CASSIQRLTEAFF.

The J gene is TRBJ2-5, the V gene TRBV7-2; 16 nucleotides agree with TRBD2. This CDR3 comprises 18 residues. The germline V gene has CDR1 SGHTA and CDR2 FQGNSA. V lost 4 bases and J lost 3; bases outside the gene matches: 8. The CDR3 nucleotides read TGTGCCAGCAGCTCAGCGGGACTAGCGGGAGGGCCTAAAGAGACCCAGTACTTC. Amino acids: CASSSAGLAGGPKETQYF. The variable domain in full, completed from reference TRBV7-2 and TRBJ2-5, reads GAGVSQSPSNKVTEKGKDVELRCDPISGHTALYWYRQSLGQGLEFLIYFQGNSAPDKSGLPSDRFSAERTGGSVSTLTIQRTQQEDSAVYLCASSSAGLAGGPKETQYFGPGTRLLVL.

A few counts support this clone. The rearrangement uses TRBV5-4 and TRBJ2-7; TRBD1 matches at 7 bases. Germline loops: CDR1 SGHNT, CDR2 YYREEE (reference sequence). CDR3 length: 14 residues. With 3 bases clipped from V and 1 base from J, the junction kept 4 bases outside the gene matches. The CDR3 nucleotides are TGTGCCAGCAGCTCTTTGGGACAGTCCTACGAGCAGTACTTC. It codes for CASSSLGQSYEQYF. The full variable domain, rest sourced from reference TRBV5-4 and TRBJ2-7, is ETGVTQSPTHLIKTRGQQVTLRCSSQSGHNTVSWYQQALGQGPQFIFQYYREEENGRGNFPPRFSGLQFPNYSSELNVNALELDDSALYLCASSSLGQSYEQYFGPGTRLTVT.

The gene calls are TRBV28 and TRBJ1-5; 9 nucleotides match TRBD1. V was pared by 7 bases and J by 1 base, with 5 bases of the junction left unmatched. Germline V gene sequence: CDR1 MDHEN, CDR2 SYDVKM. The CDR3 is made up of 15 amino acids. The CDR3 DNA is TGTGCCAGCAAACAGGGGGCCGCAAGCAATCAGCCCCAGCATTTT. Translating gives CASKQGAASNQPQHF. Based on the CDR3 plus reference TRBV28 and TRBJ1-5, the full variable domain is DVKVTQSSRYLVKRTGEKVFLECVQDMDHENMFWYRQDPGLGLRLIYFSYDVKMKEKGDIPEGYSVSREKKERFSLILESASTNQTSMYLCASKQGAASNQPQHFGDGTRLSIL.

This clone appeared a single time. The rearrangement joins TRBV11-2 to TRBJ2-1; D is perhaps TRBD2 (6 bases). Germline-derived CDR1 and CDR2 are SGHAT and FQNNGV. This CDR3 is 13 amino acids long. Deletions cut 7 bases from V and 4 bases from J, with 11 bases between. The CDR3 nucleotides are TGTGCCAGCAACCCCGGGAGTTACAATGAGCAGTTCTTC. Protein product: CASNPGSYNEQFF.

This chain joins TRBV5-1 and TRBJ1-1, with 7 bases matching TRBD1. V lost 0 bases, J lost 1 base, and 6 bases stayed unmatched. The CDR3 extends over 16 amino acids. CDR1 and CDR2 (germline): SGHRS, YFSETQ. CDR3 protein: CASSLAPGGGNTEAFF. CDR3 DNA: TGCGCCAGCAGCTTGGCGCCAGGGGGAGGGAACACTGAAGCTTTCTTT.

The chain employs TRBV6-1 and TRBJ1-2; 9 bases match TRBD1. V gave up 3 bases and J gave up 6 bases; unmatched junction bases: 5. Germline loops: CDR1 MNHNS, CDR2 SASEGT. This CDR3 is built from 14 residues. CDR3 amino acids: CASSDAYRGHGYTF. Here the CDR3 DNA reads TGTGCCAGCAGTGACGCTTACAGGGGGCATGGCTACACCTTC.

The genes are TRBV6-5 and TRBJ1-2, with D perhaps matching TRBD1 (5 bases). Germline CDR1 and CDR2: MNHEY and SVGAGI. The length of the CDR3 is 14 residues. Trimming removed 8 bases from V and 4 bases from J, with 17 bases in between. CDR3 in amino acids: CASSNGGEAYGYTF. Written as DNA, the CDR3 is TGTGCCAGCTCCAACGGGGGGGAAGCCTATGGCTACACCTTC.

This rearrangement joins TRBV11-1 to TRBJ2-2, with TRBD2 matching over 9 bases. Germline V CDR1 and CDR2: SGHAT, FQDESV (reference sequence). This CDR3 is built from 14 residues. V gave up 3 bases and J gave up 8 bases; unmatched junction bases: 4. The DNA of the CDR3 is TGTGCCAGCAGCTTGGCTAGCGGGAAGGGGGAGCTGTTTTTT. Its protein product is CASSLASGKGELFF.

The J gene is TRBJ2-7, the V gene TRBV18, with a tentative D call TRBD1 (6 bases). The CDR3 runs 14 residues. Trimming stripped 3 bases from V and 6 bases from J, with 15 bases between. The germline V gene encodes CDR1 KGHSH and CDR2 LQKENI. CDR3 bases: TGTGCCAGCTCACCGACACCCACAGGGTCCGAGCAGTACTTC. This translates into CASSPTPTGSEQYF.

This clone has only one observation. The DNA for the CDR3 is TGTGCCAGTAGTATTCCCGGCCAGGGGCATAATGAAGCTTTCTTT. It codes for CASSIPGQGHNEAFF. The rearrangement uses TRBV19 and TRBJ1-1, with TRBD1 as a possible D gene (6 bases). The CDR3 contains 15 residues. V was shortened by 3 bases and J by 7 bases, with 18 bases between the two germline ends. CDR1 is LNHDA, CDR2 SQIVND, per germline (reference sequence).

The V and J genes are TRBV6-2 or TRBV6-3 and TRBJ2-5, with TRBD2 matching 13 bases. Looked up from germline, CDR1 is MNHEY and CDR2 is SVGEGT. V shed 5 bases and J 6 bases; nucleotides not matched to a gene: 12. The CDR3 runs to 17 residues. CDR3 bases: TGTGCCAGCAGTAGACCACTAGCGGGAGGGGGGCTGAAGACCCAGTACTTC. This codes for CASSRPLAGGGLKTQYF.

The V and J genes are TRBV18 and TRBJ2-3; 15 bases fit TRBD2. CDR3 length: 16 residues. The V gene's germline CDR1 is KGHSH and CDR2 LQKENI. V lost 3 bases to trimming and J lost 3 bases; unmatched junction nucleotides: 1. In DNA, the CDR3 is TGTGCCAGCTCACCGGGACTAGCGGGAGGAACAGATACGCAGTATTTT. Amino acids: CASSPGLAGGTDTQYF.

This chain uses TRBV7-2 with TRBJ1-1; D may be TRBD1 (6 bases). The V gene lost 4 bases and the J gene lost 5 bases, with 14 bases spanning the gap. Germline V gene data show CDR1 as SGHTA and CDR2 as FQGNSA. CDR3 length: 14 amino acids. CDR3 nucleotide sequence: TGTGCCAGCAGCTCAGGAATCAGGGGTACTGAAGCTTTCTTT. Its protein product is CASSSGIRGTEAFF.